Below are 4 T cell receptor beta chains sequenced from a single sample in a study of technical replicates of blood from a handful of donors. Repertoires were generated with immunoSEQ multiplex PCR, while TCRdb's copy carries only in-frame clones and drops some. This sample yields almost 90,000 clones, of which approximately 95% are seen a single time; approximately 0.35% belongs to the top ten. Specimen: T cells isolated from PBMCs. Every receptor here comes from a human donor in good health.

The chain has TRBV9 and TRBJ2-7; 9 nucleotides match TRBD2. The junction had 8 bases not matched to a gene; V was cut back by 3 bases and J by 4 bases. The CDR3 has 15 residues. CDR1 is SGDLS, CDR2 YYNGEE, per germline. CDR3 sequence: CASSASRREGYEQYF. CDR3 bases: TGTGCCAGCAGCGCATCCAGGCGGGAGGGTTACGAGCAGTACTTC.

This clone was seen a single time. J is TRBJ1-2 and V is TRBV15, with D hard to call. In germline, CDR1 is LNHNV, CDR2 YYDKDF (reference sequence). The CDR3 covers 19 residues. The V gene lost 0 bases and the J gene lost 4 bases, with 24 bases spanning the gap. The CDR3 sequence is CATSREDGISDNNVYGYTF. CDR3 nucleotides: TGTGCCACCAGCAGAGAAGATGGTATAAGTGACAATAATGTCTATGGCTACACCTTC.

The V call is TRBV6-5, the J call TRBJ2-7; weak D call: TRBD2 (5 bases). The CDR3 spans 13 residues. V was clipped by 6 bases and J by 3 bases, with 12 bases between them. Germline lookup yields CDR1 MNHEY and CDR2 SVGAGI. Here the CDR3 DNA reads TGTGCCAGCAGACCAGGACTGAGCTACGAGCAGTACTTC. Its protein is CASRPGLSYEQYF.

The rearrangement uses TRBV5-4 and TRBJ2-1; 11 bases match TRBD2. This CDR3 region has 15 residues. The junction had 3 bases not matched to a gene; V was cut back by 3 bases and J by 4 bases. CDR1 and CDR2 from the germline V gene are SGHNT and YYREEE (reference sequence). This CDR3 reads CASSSGTSGYNEQFF. The CDR3 nucleotides read TGTGCCAGCAGCTCCGGGACTAGCGGATACAATGAGCAGTTCTTC.